This T cell receptor beta chain was captured by sequencing in a study of a mutant IDH1 vaccine in newly diagnosed glioma (dated by TCRdb to about 2021). As for the study more broadly: Patients received eight vaccinations in weeks 1, 3, 5, 7, 11, 15, 19 and 23, corresponding to visits V03 through V10. Peripheral blood was drawn at six visits: V03 (baseline), V05, V07, V10, V12 and V13. Before enrollment, patients had received standard therapy of radiotherapy alone, temozolomide alone, or radiochemotherapy with temozolomide; most received the combination. Longitudinal TCRB deep sequencing was done for 25 to 30 treated patients, wherever samples were available for exploratory analyses. Of the 25 to 40 patients who were treated, 62.5% were male and 37.5% were female, and the mean age was around 41 years. Vaccination began 4-6 weeks after radiotherapy alone, or alongside temozolomide cycles in the chemotherapy-containing groups. The paper's findings and limits, for the study overall: Immune responses induced by the vaccine were seen in about 93% of patients across multiple MHC alleles. Changes in the top peripheral T cell clonotypes picked up by TCRB sequencing did not appear to be linked to pseudoprogression. Availability determined which PBMC samples were chosen for TCRB deep sequencing. The authors noted that analyses of patient blood samples could not be reproduced because of sample limitations.

Preparation of the library involved the immunoSEQ multiplex PCR assay. Following the manufacturer's protocol, the hsTCRB Kit was used to amplify rearranged TCR beta chain sequences. TCRB libraries were sequenced on an Illumina MiSeq. In the original analysis: The kit vendor's proprietary platform handled demultiplexing, trimming and gene mapping. TCRdb obtained this table from immuneACCESS and retained in-frame rearrangements with V and J assigned. These tables miss some clones; where compared with another copy, unresolved V genes account for less than half of the shortfall, and the remainder is unexplained. V, J and clone size are taken as reported in that table, and D and trimming were inferred from the DNA itself. The sample records 56,000 or so clones, 78% of which are singletons. Of the sample, roughly 1.8% falls within the top ten clones. The CDR3 numbers 13 residues from cysteine through phenylalanine. The entry retains the CDR3 DNA only, 39 bases that are in frame from base 1. The junction shows trimming of 2 bases on V and 3 bases on J, and the gene matches do not reach 1 base of it. The germline V gene encodes CDR1 SGHRS and CDR2 YFSETQ.

The time point label on this specimen signifies: week 5, during vaccination. Each vaccine dose was 300 ug of a 20-mer mutant IDH1 peptide in Montanide, given subcutaneously with topical imiquimod. Donors had newly diagnosed WHO grade 3 or 4 IDH1-mutant astrocytomas with loss of nuclear ATRX. The samples were drawn from NOA16, a multicentre, single-arm, open-label phase I trial in Germany that tested a mutant IDH1 peptide vaccine in humans for the first time. Genomic DNA for TCRB sequencing was extracted from EDTA blood using the DNeasy Blood and Tissue Kit. This clone appeared a few times. Its antigen is not yet known. Within one base of it there is no much larger clone, and no base qualities were kept. In the same sample, other DNA sequences code for this CDR3.

This receptor was identified in a woman in her thirties or forties with glioma. The chain is assembled from TRBV5-1 and TRBJ1-1, with TRBD1 identical over 7 junction bases. The source material was PBMCs, sampled from a glioma patient whose treatment included an IDH1 peptide vaccine. The CDR3 amino acid sequence is: CASSFQGDTEAFF. Read as DNA, the sequence is TGCGCCAGCAGCTTCCAGGGGGACACTGAAGCTTTCTTT.